The 11 T cell receptor beta chains listed next were all sequenced from one sample in a study of early T cells in non-severe SARS-CoV-2 infection. TCRdb re-called the 5' RACE reads through MiXCR, storing one row per CDR3 protein. In the table there are some 66,000 distinct CDR3 sequences, roughly 13% of which are singletons. The sample consisted of whole blood. The receptors stem from an adult who was a healthcare worker with PCR-confirmed SARS-CoV-2 infection or an uninfected control (not recorded which).

The V and J genes are TRBV7-8 and TRBJ2-1; the D is unclear. This CDR3 comprises 12 residues. V dropped 3 bases and J dropped 7 bases, with 7 bases sitting between them. The germline V gene has CDR1 SGHVS and CDR2 FQNEAQ. CDR3 bases: TGTGCCAGCAGCTTCTCATGGAATGAGCAGTTCTTC. Translated: CASSFSWNEQFF.

This clonotype was seen a handful of times. The chain employs TRBV3-1 and TRBJ2-1; possibly TRBD2 for D (6 bases). The V gene's germline CDR1 is LGHDT and CDR2 YNNKEL (reference sequence). The V gene lost 2 bases and the J gene lost 12 bases, with 8 bases spanning the gap. The CDR3 has 11 amino acids. The CDR3 protein is CASSQQGGQFF. CDR3 in DNA: TGTGCCAGCAGCCAACAGGGAGGGCAGTTCTTC.

V gene TRBV30 combines with J gene TRBJ1-2, with 7 bases matching TRBD1. The CDR3 runs to 14 residues. Germline CDR1 is GTSNPN and CDR2 is SVGIG (reference sequence). J was trimmed by 6 bases and V by 5 bases; bases with no gene match: 12. This CDR3 reads CAWETGLGANGYTF. DNA for the CDR3: TGTGCCTGGGAGACAGGGCTTGGGGCTAATGGCTACACCTTC.

The chain recombines TRBV7-6 with TRBJ2-1; 9 bases agree with TRBD1. This CDR3 is 16 amino acids long. The ends lost 2 bases at V and 8 bases at J; junction bases unmatched: 10. Per the germline V gene, CDR1 is SGHVS and CDR2 is FNYEAQ. The CDR3 DNA sequence: TGTGCCAGCAGCTTAAAAGGGGACAGGGCAATTCATGAGCAGTTCTTC. It encodes CASSLKGDRAIHEQFF.

This clonotype was counted at least ten times. For the CDR3, the DNA is TGTGCCAGTAGGACGGGACTAACCCGCACAGATACGCAGTATTTT. Translated: CASRTGLTRTDTQYF. V gene TRBV19 combines with J gene TRBJ2-3, with 7 positions matching TRBD2. V trimming: 6 bases; J trimming: 1 base; junction bases outside the gene matches: 7. Germline V gives CDR1 LNHDA, CDR2 SQIVND (reference sequence). The CDR3 extends over 15 amino acids. The entire variable domain, with the rest obtained from reference TRBV19 and TRBJ2-3, is as follows: DGGITQSPKYLFRKEGQNVTLSCEQNLNHDAMYWYRQDPGQGLRLIYYSQIVNDFQKGDIAEGYSVSREKKESFPLTVTSAQKNPTAFYLCASRTGLTRTDTQYFGPGTRLTVL.

This clonotype was seen many times. The chain is built from TRBV29-1 and TRBJ1-2; possibly TRBD1 for D (5 bases). Per the germline V gene, CDR1 is SQVTM and CDR2 is ANQGSEA. The CDR3 loop spans 11 amino acids. The CDR3 reads CITRDGYGYTF. CDR3 nucleotide sequence: TGCATAACCCGGGACGGCTATGGCTACACCTTC.

The J gene is TRBJ2-3, the V gene TRBV5-5; D gene uncertain. Germline V lookup: CDR1 SGHKS, CDR2 YYEKEE (reference sequence). Deletions cut 1 base from V and 2 bases from J, with 11 bases between. The CDR3 runs to 15 residues. This chain's CDR3 is CASSLWSTPTDTQYF. The CDR3 DNA is TGTGCCAGCAGCTTGTGGTCTACCCCCACAGATACGCAGTATTTT.

This clonotype was detected a few times. This sequence joins TRBV7-3 and TRBJ2-7; TRBD2 agrees at 9 bases. The germline gives CDR1 SGHTA, CDR2 FQGTGA. CDR3 length: 16 residues. The V and J ends lost 1 base and 0 bases, in that order; junction bases with no gene match: 4. This chain's CDR3 is CASSLKLAGPSYEQYF. The CDR3 DNA sequence: TGTGCCAGCAGCTTAAAACTAGCGGGTCCCTCCTACGAGCAGTACTTC.

The chain combines TRBV5-8 with TRBJ2-7; D gene ambiguous. The CDR3 is made up of 12 amino acids. Germline lookup yields CDR1 SGHTS and CDR2 YDEGEE. V was pared by 2 bases and J by 3 bases, with 6 bases between. In DNA, the CDR3 is TGTGCCAGCAGCTTCGGGCACTACGAGCAGTACTTC. Translating it yields CASSFGHYEQYF.

The table lists this clonotype with many counts. The chain recombines TRBV6-5 with TRBJ1-1, with D possibly being TRBD1 (6 bases). V lost 6 bases, J lost 5 bases, and 16 bases lay in between. The germline V gene encodes CDR1 MNHEY and CDR2 SVGAGI. The CDR3 extends over 14 amino acids. CDR3 amino acids: CASSHGGGGTEAFF. The CDR3 region has the DNA TGTGCCAGCAGCCACGGAGGGGGAGGAACTGAAGCTTTCTTT.

This rearrangement joins TRBV12-3 or TRBV12-4 to TRBJ2-7; no clear D gene. The V end was cut by 3 bases, the J end by 3 bases, with 9 bases between. The CDR3 has 13 residues. The CDR3 spells CASSLNWGYEQYF. CDR3 DNA sequence: TGTGCCAGCAGTTTGAATTGGGGCTACGAGCAGTACTTC.